What follows describes a single T cell receptor (beta chain). Its antigen remains unidentified. These data originate in a study of cytomegalovirus exposure and HLA in healthy donors. Study results and caveats: Within the 130 or so validation repertoires, first-cohort TCR clusters tended to co-occur, according to a later analysis. A list of 150 or so TCR beta chains associated with cytomegalovirus was given. Three of the chains that were CMV-associated were confirmed in vitro to be specific for CMV antigens. Reported performance of the classifier showed diagnosis of cytomegalovirus status with high specificity and sensitivity.

Using immunoSEQ multiplex PCR, the repertoire was profiled, and TCRdb retains in-frame clones only, with some absent. The data hold about 130,000 clones, with roughly 95% observed a single time. From germline, CDR1 is SGHDT and CDR2 YYEEEE. The CDR3 has 14 residues. V was trimmed by 5 bases and J by 3 bases, leaving 14 bases between them. This chain joins TRBV5-6 and TRBJ2-5, with D possibly being TRBD2 (5 bases). Sequences were obtained from PBMCs. The sequence was collected from a man younger than 35 in good health and CMV-seronegative. CDR3 region: CASRRLEGKETQYF. In nucleotides, the CDR3 is TGTGCCAGCAGACGTCTAGAGGGTAAAGAGACCCAGTACTTC.